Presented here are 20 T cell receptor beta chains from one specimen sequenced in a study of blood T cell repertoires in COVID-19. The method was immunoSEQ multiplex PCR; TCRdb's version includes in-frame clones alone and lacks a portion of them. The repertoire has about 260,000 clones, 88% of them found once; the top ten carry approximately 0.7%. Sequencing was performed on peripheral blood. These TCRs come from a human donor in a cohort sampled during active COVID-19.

CDR3 DNA sequence: TGTGCCAGCAGCTTTACGGGACAGGGAGGGGAAAAACTGTTTTTT. Amino acids: CASSFTGQGGEKLFF. This chain uses TRBV5-8 with TRBJ1-4; TRBD1 matches at 9 bases. The ends lost 2 bases at V and 8 bases at J; junction bases unmatched: 7. Germline assignment: CDR1 SGHTS and CDR2 YDEGEE. The CDR3 length is 15 residues.

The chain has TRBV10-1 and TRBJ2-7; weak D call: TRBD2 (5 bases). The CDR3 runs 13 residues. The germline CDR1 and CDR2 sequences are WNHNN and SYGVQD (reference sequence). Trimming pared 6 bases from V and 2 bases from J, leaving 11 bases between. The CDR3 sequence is CASRKDSTYEQYF. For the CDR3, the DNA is TGCGCCAGCAGAAAGGACTCAACCTACGAGCAGTACTTC.

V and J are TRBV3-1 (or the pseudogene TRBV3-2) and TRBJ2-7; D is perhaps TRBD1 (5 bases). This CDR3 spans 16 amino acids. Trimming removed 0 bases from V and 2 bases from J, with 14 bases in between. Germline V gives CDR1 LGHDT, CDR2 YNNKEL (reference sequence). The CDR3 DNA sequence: TGTGCCAGCAGCCAAGATGTAACAGGCGCTACCTACGAGCAGTACTTC. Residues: CASSQDVTGATYEQYF.

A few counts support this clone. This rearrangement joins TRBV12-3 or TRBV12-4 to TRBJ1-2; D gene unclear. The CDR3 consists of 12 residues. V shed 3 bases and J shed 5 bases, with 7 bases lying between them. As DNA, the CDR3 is TGTGCCAGCAGTTTTAGTCCTTATGGCTACACCTTC. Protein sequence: CASSFSPYGYTF.

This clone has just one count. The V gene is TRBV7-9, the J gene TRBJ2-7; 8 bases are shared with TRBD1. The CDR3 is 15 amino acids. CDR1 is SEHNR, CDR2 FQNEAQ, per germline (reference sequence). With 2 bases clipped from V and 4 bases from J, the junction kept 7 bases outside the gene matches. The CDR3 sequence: CASSLNQGAPYEQYF. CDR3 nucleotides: TGTGCCAGCAGCTTAAATCAGGGGGCGCCTTACGAGCAGTACTTC. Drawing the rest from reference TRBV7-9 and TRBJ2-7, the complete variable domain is DTGVSQNPRHKITKRGQNVTFRCDPISEHNRLYWYRQTLGQGPEFLTYFQNEAQLEKSRLLSDRFSAERPKGSFSTLEIQRTEQGDSAMYLCASSLNQGAPYEQYFGPGTRLTVT.

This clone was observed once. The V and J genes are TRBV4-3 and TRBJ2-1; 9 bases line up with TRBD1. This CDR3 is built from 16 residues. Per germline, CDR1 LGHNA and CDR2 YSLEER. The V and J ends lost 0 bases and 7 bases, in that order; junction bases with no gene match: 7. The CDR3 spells CASSQDTGGEGNEQFF. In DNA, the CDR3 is TGCGCCAGCAGCCAAGATACAGGGGGCGAAGGTAATGAGCAGTTCTTC.

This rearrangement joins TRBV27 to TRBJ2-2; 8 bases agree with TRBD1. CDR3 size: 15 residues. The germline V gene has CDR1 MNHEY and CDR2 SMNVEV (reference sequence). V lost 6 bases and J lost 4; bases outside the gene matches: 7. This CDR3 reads CASSDRGRGTGELFF. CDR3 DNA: TGTGCCAGCAGCGACAGGGGAAGGGGCACCGGGGAGCTGTTTTTT.

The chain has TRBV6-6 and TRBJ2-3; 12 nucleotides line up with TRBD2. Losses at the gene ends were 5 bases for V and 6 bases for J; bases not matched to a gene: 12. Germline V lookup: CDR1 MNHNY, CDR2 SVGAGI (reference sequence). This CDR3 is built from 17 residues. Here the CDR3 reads CASSRTSGAPTSDTQYF. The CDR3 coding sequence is TGTGCCAGCAGTCGGACTAGCGGGGCCCCAACATCCGATACGCAGTATTTT.

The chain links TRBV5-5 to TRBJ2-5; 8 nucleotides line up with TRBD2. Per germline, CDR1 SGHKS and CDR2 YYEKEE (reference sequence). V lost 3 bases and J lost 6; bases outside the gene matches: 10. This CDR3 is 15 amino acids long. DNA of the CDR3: TGTGCCAGCAGCTCCGGGGGGGCAGGCCTAAAGACCCAGTACTTC. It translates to CASSSGGAGLKTQYF.

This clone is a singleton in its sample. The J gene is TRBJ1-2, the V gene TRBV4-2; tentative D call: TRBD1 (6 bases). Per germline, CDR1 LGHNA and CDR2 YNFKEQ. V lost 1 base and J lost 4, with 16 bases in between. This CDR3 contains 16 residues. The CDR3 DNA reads TGTGCCAGCAGCCAAGGCGCAGGGGAACAGGTCTATGGCTACACCTTC. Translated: CASSQGAGEQVYGYTF.

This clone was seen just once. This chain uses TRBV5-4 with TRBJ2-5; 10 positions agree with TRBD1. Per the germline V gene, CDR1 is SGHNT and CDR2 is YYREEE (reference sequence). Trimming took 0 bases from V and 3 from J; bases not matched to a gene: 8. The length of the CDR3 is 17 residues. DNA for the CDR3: TGTGCCAGCAGCTTGGAGCTCCAGGACAGGGGGAAAGAGACCCAGTACTTC. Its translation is CASSLELQDRGKETQYF.

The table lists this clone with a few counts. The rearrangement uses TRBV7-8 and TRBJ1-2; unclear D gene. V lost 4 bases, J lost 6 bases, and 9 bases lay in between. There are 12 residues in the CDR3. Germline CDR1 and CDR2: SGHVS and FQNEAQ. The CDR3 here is CASSSPSDGYTF. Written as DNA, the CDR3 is TGTGCCAGCAGCTCCCCTAGTGATGGCTACACCTTC.

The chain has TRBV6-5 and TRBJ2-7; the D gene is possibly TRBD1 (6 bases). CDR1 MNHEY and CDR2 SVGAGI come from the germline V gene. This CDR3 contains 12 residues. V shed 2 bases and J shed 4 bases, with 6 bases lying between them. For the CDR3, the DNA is TGTGCCAGCAGTTACAGGGGGTACGAGCAGTACTTC. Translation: CASSYRGYEQYF.

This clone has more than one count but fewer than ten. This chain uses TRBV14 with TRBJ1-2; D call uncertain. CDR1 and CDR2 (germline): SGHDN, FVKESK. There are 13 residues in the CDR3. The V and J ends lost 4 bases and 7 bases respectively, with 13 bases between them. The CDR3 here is CASSPDHYSGYTF. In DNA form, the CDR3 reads TGTGCCAGCAGCCCGGATCACTATAGTGGCTACACCTTC.

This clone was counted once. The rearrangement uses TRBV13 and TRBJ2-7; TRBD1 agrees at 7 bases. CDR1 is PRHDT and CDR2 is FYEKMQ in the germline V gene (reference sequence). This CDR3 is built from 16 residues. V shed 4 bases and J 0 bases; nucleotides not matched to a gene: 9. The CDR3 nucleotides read TGTGCCAGCAGCTACCTAGGGACAGCGAGCTCCTACGAGCAGTACTTC. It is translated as CASSYLGTASSYEQYF.

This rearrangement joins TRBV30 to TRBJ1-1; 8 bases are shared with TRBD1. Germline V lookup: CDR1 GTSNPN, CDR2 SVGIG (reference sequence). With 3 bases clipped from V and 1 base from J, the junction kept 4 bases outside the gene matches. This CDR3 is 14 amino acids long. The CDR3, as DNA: TGTGCCTGGAGGACAGGGGTACCGAACACTGAAGCTTTCTTT. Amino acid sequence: CAWRTGVPNTEAFF. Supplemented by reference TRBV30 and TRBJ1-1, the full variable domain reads SQTIHQWPATLVQPVGSPLSLECTVEGTSNPNLYWYRQAAGRGLQLLFYSVGIGQISSEVPQNLSASRPQDRQFILSSKKLLLSDSGFYLCAWRTGVPNTEAFFGQGTRLTVV.

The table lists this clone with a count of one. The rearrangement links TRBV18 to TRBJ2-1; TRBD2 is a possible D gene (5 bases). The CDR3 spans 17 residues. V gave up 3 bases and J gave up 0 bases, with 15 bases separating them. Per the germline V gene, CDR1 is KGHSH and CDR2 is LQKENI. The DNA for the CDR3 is TGTGCCAGCTCACCCCAAGAAGCGGTATTCTCCTACAATGAGCAGTTCTTC. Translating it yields CASSPQEAVFSYNEQFF. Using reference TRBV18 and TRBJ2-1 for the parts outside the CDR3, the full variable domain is NAGVMQNPRHLVRRRGQEARLRCSPMKGHSHVYWYRQLPEEGLKFMVYLQKENIIDESGMPKERFSAEFPKEGPSILRIQQVVRGDSAAYFCASSPQEAVFSYNEQFFGPGTRLTVL.

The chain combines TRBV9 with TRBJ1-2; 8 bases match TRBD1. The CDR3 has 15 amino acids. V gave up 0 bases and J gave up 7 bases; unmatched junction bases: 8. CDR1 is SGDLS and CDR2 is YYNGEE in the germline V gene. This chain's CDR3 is CASSVDGRGQVGYTF. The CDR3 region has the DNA TGTGCCAGCAGCGTAGATGGCAGGGGGCAGGTTGGCTACACCTTC. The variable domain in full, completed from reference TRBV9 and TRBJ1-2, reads DSGVTQTPKHLITATGQRVTLRCSPRSGDLSVYWYQQSLDQGLQFLIQYYNGEERAKGNILERFSAQQFPDLHSELNLSSLELGDSALYFCASSVDGRGQVGYTFGSGTRLTVV.

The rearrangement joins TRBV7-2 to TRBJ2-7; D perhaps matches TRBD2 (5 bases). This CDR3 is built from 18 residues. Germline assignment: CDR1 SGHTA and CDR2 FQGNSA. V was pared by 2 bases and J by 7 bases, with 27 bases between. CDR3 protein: CASSLRMRLSQTGVEQYF. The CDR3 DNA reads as TGTGCCAGCAGCTTAAGGATGCGACTATCCCAGACTGGGGTGGAGCAGTACTTC.

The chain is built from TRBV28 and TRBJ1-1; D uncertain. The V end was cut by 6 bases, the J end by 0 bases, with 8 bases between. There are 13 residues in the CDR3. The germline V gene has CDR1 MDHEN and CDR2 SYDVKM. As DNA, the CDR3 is TGTGCCAGCAGATTTACAATGAACACTGAAGCTTTCTTT. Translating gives CASRFTMNTEAFF.